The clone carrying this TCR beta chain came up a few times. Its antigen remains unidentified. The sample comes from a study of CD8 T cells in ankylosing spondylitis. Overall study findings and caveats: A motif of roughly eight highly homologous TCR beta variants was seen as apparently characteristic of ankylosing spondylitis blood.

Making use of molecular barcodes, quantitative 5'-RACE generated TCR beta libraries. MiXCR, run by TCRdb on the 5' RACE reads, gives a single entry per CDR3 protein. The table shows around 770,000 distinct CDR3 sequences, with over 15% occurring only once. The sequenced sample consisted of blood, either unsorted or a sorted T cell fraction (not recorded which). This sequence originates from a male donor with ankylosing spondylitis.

CDR3 sequence: CASSQWTGQGSPLHF. The CDR3 nucleotides are TGTGCCAGCAGCCAGTGGACAGGGCAGGGTTCACCCCTCCACTTT. The V gene is TRBV7-8, the J gene TRBJ1-6, with 8 positions matching TRBD1. With V trimmed by 5 bases and J by 9 bases, 9 bases remained unmatched. Germline CDR1 reads SGHVS; CDR2 reads FQNEAQ. The CDR3 extends over 15 amino acids.